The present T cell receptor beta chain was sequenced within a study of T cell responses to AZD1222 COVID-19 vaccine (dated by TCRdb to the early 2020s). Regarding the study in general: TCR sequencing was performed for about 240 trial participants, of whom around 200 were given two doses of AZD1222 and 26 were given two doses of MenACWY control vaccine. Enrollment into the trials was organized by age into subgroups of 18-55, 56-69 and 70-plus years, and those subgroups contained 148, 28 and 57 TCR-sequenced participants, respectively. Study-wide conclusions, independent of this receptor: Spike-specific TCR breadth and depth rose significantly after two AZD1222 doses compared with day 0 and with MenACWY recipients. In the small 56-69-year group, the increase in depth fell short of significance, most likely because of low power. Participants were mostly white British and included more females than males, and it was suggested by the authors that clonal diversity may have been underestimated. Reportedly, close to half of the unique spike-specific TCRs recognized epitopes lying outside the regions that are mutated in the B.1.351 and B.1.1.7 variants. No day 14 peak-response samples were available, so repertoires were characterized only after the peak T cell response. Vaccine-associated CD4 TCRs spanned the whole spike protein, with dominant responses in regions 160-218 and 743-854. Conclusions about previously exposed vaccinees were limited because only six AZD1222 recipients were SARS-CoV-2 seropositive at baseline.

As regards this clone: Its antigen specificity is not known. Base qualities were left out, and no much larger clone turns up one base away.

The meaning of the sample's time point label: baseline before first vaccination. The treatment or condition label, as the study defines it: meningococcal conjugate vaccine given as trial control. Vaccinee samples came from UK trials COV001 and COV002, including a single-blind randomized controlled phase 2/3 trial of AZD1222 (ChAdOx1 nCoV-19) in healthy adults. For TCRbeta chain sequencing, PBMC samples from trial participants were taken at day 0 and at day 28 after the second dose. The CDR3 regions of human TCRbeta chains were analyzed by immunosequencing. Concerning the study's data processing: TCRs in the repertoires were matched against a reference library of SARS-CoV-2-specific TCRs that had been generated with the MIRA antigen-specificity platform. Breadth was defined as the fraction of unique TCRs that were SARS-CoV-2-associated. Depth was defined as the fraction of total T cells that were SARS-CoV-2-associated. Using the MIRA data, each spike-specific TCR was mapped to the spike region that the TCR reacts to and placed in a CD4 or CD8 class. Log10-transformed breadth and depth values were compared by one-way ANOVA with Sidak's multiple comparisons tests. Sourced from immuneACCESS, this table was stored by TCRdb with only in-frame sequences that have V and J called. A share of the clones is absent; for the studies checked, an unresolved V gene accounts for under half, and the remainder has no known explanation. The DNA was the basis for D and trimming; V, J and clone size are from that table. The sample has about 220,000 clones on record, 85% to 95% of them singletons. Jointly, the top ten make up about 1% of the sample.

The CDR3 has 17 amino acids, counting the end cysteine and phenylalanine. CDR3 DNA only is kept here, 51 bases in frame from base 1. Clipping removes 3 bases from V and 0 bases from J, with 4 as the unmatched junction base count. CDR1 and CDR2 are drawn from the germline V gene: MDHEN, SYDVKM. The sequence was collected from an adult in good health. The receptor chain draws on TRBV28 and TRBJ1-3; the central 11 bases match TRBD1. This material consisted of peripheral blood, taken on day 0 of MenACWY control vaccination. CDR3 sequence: CASSFLGQGVSGNTIYF. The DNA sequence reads TGTGCCAGCAGTTTCCTGGGACAGGGGGTCTCTGGAAACACCATATATTTT.